One sample yielded the 30 T cell receptor beta chains listed below, sequenced in a study of blood T cell repertoires in COVID-19. The protocol was immunoSEQ multiplex PCR, while the TCRdb copy is restricted to in-frame clones and leaves out a portion. Of around 250,000 clones in the sample, 65% to 85% were seen once. Sequencing used peripheral blood. All receptors come from a woman in her forties who had recovered from COVID-19.

This chain joins TRBV2 and TRBJ1-6; TRBD1 is a possible D gene (6 bases). Trimming pared 2 bases from V and 10 bases from J, leaving 15 bases between. The CDR3 consists of 15 residues. The germline V gene has CDR1 SNHLY and CDR2 FYNNEI. CDR3 DNA: TGTGCCAGCAGTGAATGGGGGCAGAGTAGATCACCCCTCCACTTT. It translates to CASSEWGQSRSPLHF.

The genes are TRBV7-9 and TRBJ2-7, with TRBD1 as a possible D gene (5 bases). The CDR3 extends over 15 amino acids. V dropped 2 bases and J dropped 7 bases, with 18 bases sitting between them. CDR1 SEHNR and CDR2 FQNEAQ come from the germline V gene (reference sequence). Here the CDR3 DNA reads TGTGCCAGCAGCTTATCTGAGAGATCCTCAGGGGAGCAGTACTTC. This codes for CASSLSERSSGEQYF.

The CDR3 nucleotides read TGTGCCAGCAGCGTAATGGCAGGATCGGATACGCAGTATTTT. Translating gives CASSVMAGSDTQYF. This chain joins TRBV9 and TRBJ2-3; D is unclear. The V end lost 1 base, the J end lost 6 bases, and 12 bases lay between the germline ends. Germline V gene sequence: CDR1 SGDLS, CDR2 YYNGEE. The CDR3 has 14 amino acids.

The chain is built from TRBV11-1 and TRBJ1-3; 8 positions agree with TRBD1. Germline CDR1 SGHAT, CDR2 FQDESV (reference sequence). This CDR3 is 14 amino acids long. V shed 3 bases and J 6 bases; nucleotides not matched to a gene: 4. The CDR3 reads CASSFGTGENTIYF. CDR3 coding DNA: TGTGCCAGCAGCTTCGGGACAGGCGAAAACACCATATATTTT.

There are a few counts of this clone. V usage is TRBV19 and J usage is TRBJ2-7, with TRBD1 matching over 8 bases. In germline, CDR1 is LNHDA, CDR2 SQIVND (reference sequence). The CDR3 runs to 14 residues. Losses at the gene ends were 10 bases for V and 7 bases for J; bases not matched to a gene: 15. The CDR3 loop is CATGQGLASIEQYF. In nucleotides, the CDR3 is TGTGCCACTGGACAGGGCCTCGCAAGTATTGAGCAGTACTTC.

This clone was detected once. CDR3 in DNA: TGTGCCAGCAGTTTTACAGGGTATGAGCAGTTCTTC. Protein: CASSFTGYEQFF. The V gene is TRBV27, the J gene TRBJ2-1, with a weak D call TRBD1 (6 bases). From germline, CDR1 is MNHEY and CDR2 SMNVEV (reference sequence). V lost 3 bases and J lost 8, with 8 bases in between. The CDR3 has 12 residues.

The chain is built from TRBV3-1 (or the pseudogene TRBV3-2) and TRBJ2-5, with 8 bases that match TRBD1. The CDR3 sequence is 11 residues long. Germline V gene sequence: CDR1 LGHDT, CDR2 YNNKEL (reference sequence). The J segment lost 10 bases and the V segment lost 5 bases, leaving 3 bases of the junction unmatched. The chain's CDR3 is CASSNRGIQYF. The CDR3 coding sequence is TGTGCCAGCAGCAACAGGGGGATCCAGTACTTC.

The chain uses TRBV5-1 and TRBJ2-5, with a tentative D call TRBD1 (6 bases). Trimming took off 0 bases at V and 1 base at J, with 16 bases between the two ends. CDR1 and CDR2 (germline): SGHRS, YFSETQ. This CDR3 region has 17 residues. CDR3 residues: CASSLGSTGTPQETQYF. For the CDR3, the DNA is TGCGCCAGCAGCTTGGGATCTACAGGGACCCCCCAAGAGACCCAGTACTTC.

This chain links TRBV18 with TRBJ2-7; D perhaps matches TRBD1 (6 bases). The CDR3 sequence is 14 residues long. Germline V gene sequence: CDR1 KGHSH, CDR2 LQKENI. V lost 3 bases and J lost 2, with 11 bases in between. The CDR3: CASSPNGQTYEQYF. The CDR3 DNA is TGTGCCAGCTCACCTAACGGACAGACCTACGAGCAGTACTTC.

The J gene is TRBJ1-4, the V gene TRBV7-9; no clear D gene. The germline V gene encodes CDR1 SEHNR and CDR2 FQNEAQ (reference sequence). Trimming pared 3 bases from V and 3 bases from J, leaving 8 bases between. The CDR3 runs to 14 residues. In nucleotides, the CDR3 is TGTGCCAGCAGCTTTCGAGGAGCTAATGAAAAACTGTTTTTT. Encoded protein: CASSFRGANEKLFF.

V is TRBV4-2 and J is TRBJ1-4; unclear D gene. The CDR3 loop spans 16 amino acids. With 1 base removed from V and 8 bases from J, the gap between germline ends came to 17 bases. Germline V gives CDR1 LGHNA, CDR2 YNFKEQ. This chain's CDR3 is CASSQVAGLEGEKLFF. For the CDR3, the DNA is TGTGCCAGCAGCCAAGTAGCAGGACTTGAAGGAGAAAAACTGTTTTTT.

This clone was detected only once. J is TRBJ2-3 and V is TRBV28; 9 positions match TRBD2. The CDR3 consists of 15 residues. Germline CDR1 reads MDHEN; CDR2 reads SYDVKM. V shed 3 bases, J shed 2 bases, and the junction held 3 bases outside the gene matches. The CDR3 loop reads CASSFPSGDTDTQYF. The CDR3 DNA is TGTGCCAGCAGTTTTCCTAGCGGGGACACAGATACGCAGTATTTT.

The gene calls are TRBV10-3 and TRBJ2-7; D is perhaps TRBD2 (6 bases). Germline lookup yields CDR1 ENHRY and CDR2 SYGVKD. Trimming removed 8 bases from V and 3 bases from J, with 20 bases in between. This CDR3 region has 15 residues. The CDR3 reads CAIGAGEASNYEQYF. CDR3 DNA sequence: TGTGCCATCGGCGCTGGGGAGGCTTCAAACTACGAGCAGTACTTC.

The chain recombines TRBV7-3 with TRBJ2-1; 7 nucleotides agree with TRBD2. The CDR3 is 21 residues long. V was pared by 2 bases and J by 5 bases, with 24 bases of the junction left unmatched. Germline lookup yields CDR1 SGHTA and CDR2 FQGTGA. CDR3: CASSLGHSPWAAGEMNNEQFF. CDR3 DNA: TGTGCCAGCAGCTTAGGCCACTCCCCCTGGGCCGCGGGGGAAATGAACAATGAGCAGTTCTTC.

The chain recombines TRBV28 with TRBJ1-2, with D perhaps TRBD1 (5 bases). Germline assignment: CDR1 MDHEN and CDR2 SYDVKM. This CDR3 spans 15 amino acids. Trimming stripped 7 bases from V and 6 bases from J, with 21 bases between. The CDR3 DNA sequence: TGTGCCAGCAACGTTGGGGCCTCCCTGTACGATGGCTACACCTTC. This encodes CASNVGASLYDGYTF.

This clone was detected once. The V gene is TRBV19, the J gene TRBJ2-7; 11 bases agree with TRBD1. The J segment lost 5 bases and the V segment lost 2 bases, leaving 5 bases of the junction unmatched. This CDR3 region has 15 residues. Germline lookup yields CDR1 LNHDA and CDR2 SQIVND (reference sequence). DNA for the CDR3: TGTGCCAGTAGTATAAGGGGACAGGGGGACCACGAGCAGTACTTC. It codes for CASSIRGQGDHEQYF.

The rearrangement joins TRBV6-5 to TRBJ2-7; D may be TRBD2 (6 bases). The germline V gene encodes CDR1 MNHEY and CDR2 SVGAGI. CDR3 length: 15 residues. Trimming stripped 0 bases from V and 0 bases from J, with 9 bases between. The CDR3 DNA is TGTGCCAGCAGTTACTCGGTGCGGGGCTCCTACGAGCAGTACTTC. Translation gives CASSYSVRGSYEQYF.

This clone was seen a handful of times. The rearrangement uses TRBV2 and TRBJ2-2; the D gene is possibly TRBD2 (6 bases). CDR3 size: 15 residues. V was clipped by 9 bases and J by 0 bases, with 14 bases between them. Per the germline V gene, CDR1 is SNHLY and CDR2 is FYNNEI. The CDR3 reads CASFAGQTNTGELFF. The CDR3 DNA sequence: TGTGCCAGTTTCGCGGGGCAAACGAACACCGGGGAGCTGTTTTTT.

DNA for the CDR3: TGTGCCAGCAGTTCTCCCGGGACAGGGGGCGAAAAACTGTTTTTT. It specifies CASSSPGTGGEKLFF. The chain recombines TRBV28 with TRBJ1-4; 12 nucleotides line up with TRBD1. The CDR3 is 15 residues long. V shed 4 bases and J 8 bases; nucleotides not matched to a gene: 5. Germline V CDR1 and CDR2: MDHEN, SYDVKM.

This clone was seen once. The V and J genes are TRBV6-5 and TRBJ1-4; weak D call: TRBD1 (5 bases). V lost 6 bases and J 4 bases, leaving 12 bases between the germline ends. The CDR3 has 14 residues. The V gene's germline CDR1 is MNHEY and CDR2 SVGAGI. The CDR3: CASRATARNEKLFF. The CDR3 DNA reads TGTGCCAGCAGAGCGACAGCCCGTAATGAAAAACTGTTTTTT.

The chain is built from TRBV6-5 and TRBJ2-2; weak D call: TRBD1 (6 bases). The CDR3 is made up of 13 amino acids. With 4 bases removed from V and 6 bases from J, the gap between germline ends came to 9 bases. Germline CDR1 and CDR2: MNHEY and SVGAGI. The CDR3 region is CASSLQGAGELFF. Written as DNA, the CDR3 is TGTGCCAGCAGTTTACAGGGTGCCGGGGAGCTGTTTTTT.

J is TRBJ2-5 and V is TRBV3-1 (or the pseudogene TRBV3-2); 15 nucleotides match TRBD2. J gave up 5 bases and V 0 bases, and 7 bases lay outside the gene matches. This CDR3 region has 18 residues. Germline loops: CDR1 LGHDT, CDR2 YNNKEL (reference sequence). This CDR3 is CASSQDFRTSGGAETQYF. For the CDR3, the DNA is TGTGCCAGCAGCCAAGATTTTCGGACTAGCGGGGGGGCTGAGACCCAGTACTTC.

The J gene is TRBJ1-6, the V gene TRBV12-3 or TRBV12-4; D gene ambiguous. The CDR3 covers 13 residues. Trimming shortened V by 3 bases and J by 6 bases, and 6 bases separated the two germline ends. The CDR3 DNA is TGTGCCAGCAGTTTTAACGGTAATTCACCCCTCCACTTT. The encoded protein is CASSFNGNSPLHF.

The chain joins TRBV16 to TRBJ1-4; D is unclear. This CDR3 has 14 residues. The germline V gene has CDR1 KGHSY and CDR2 FQNENV. V lost 4 bases, J lost 1 base, and 7 bases lay in between. The CDR3 sequence is CASSRGLTNEKLFF. For the CDR3, the DNA is TGTGCCAGCAGCCGAGGGCTAACTAATGAAAAACTGTTTTTT. Complete variable domain (other parts from reference TRBV16 and TRBJ1-4): GEEVAQTPKHLVRGEGQKAKLYCAPIKGHSYVFWYQQVLKNEFKFLISFQNENVFDETGMPKERFSAKCLPNSPCSLEIQATKLEDSAVYFCASSRGLTNEKLFFGSGTQLSVL.

J is TRBJ2-1 and V is TRBV19; D not certain. CDR1 and CDR2 from the germline V gene are LNHDA and SQIVND (reference sequence). Trimming shortened V by 5 bases and J by 0 bases, and 11 bases separated the two germline ends. The CDR3 is 15 amino acids. CDR3 residues: CASSLTISSYNEQFF. The DNA of the CDR3 is TGTGCCAGTAGTCTTACTATCAGCTCCTACAATGAGCAGTTCTTC. Drawing the rest from reference TRBV19 and TRBJ2-1, the complete variable domain is DGGITQSPKYLFRKEGQNVTLSCEQNLNHDAMYWYRQDPGQGLRLIYYSQIVNDFQKGDIAEGYSVSREKKESFPLTVTSAQKNPTAFYLCASSLTISSYNEQFFGPGTRLTVL.

Only one count was recorded for this clone. The chain couples TRBV6-1 to TRBJ1-1; the D gene is possibly TRBD1 (6 bases). This CDR3 has 15 residues. V lost 0 bases and J 6 bases, leaving 14 bases between the germline ends. The germline CDR1 and CDR2 sequences are MNHNS and SASEGT. The CDR3 region is CASSEAIGGGSEAFF. The DNA for the CDR3 is TGTGCCAGCAGTGAAGCGATAGGGGGGGGATCTGAAGCTTTCTTT.

V gene TRBV2 combines with J gene TRBJ2-7; 8 bases map to TRBD1. CDR3 length: 15 amino acids. The V gene's germline CDR1 is SNHLY and CDR2 FYNNEI. Trimming removed 1 base from V and 2 bases from J; junction bases left unmatched: 4. CDR3 DNA sequence: TGTGCCAGCAGTGAAGATGTACAGGGGGCCTACGAGCAGTACTTC. Its protein is CASSEDVQGAYEQYF. Drawing the rest from reference TRBV2 and TRBJ2-7, the complete variable domain is EPEVTQTPSHQVTQMGQEVILRCVPISNHLYFYWYRQILGQKVEFLVSFYNNEISEKSEIFDDQFSVERPDGSNFTLKIRSTKLEDSAMYFCASSEDVQGAYEQYFGPGTRLTVT.

This clone was recorded only once. V and J are TRBV6-5 and TRBJ2-5; 10 bases are shared with TRBD2. V shed 5 bases and J 2 bases; nucleotides not matched to a gene: 5. The germline V gene has CDR1 MNHEY and CDR2 SVGAGI. The CDR3 sequence is 15 residues long. CDR3 nucleotide sequence: TGTGCCAGCAGTCAGAGCGGGGGGGGGCAAGAGACCCAGTACTTC. Translating it yields CASSQSGGGQETQYF.

The chain carries TRBV6-5 and TRBJ1-3; D is ambiguous. Trimming took 0 bases from V and 0 from J, leaving 9 bases between them. The CDR3 has 16 residues. Germline V gene sequence: CDR1 MNHEY, CDR2 SVGAGI. CDR3 bases: TGTGCCAGCAGTTACTCGTCGGGGTACTCTGGAAACACCATATATTTT. It specifies CASSYSSGYSGNTIYF.

This sequence joins TRBV10-3 and TRBJ2-7; 7 bases are a match to TRBD2. The length of the CDR3 is 14 residues. Germline CDR1 and CDR2: ENHRY and SYGVKD. V lost 8 bases and J lost 1; bases outside the gene matches: 8. CDR3 amino acids: CAIGGLLKSYEQYF. The CDR3 region has the DNA TGTGCCATCGGGGGACTATTAAAATCCTACGAGCAGTACTTC.